Sequencing of this T cell receptor beta chain was carried out in a study of CD8+ T cells in alopecia areata (dated by TCRdb to 2017 to 2018). General notes on the study: Treated patients were enrolled in an open-label pilot trial of oral tofacitinib at 5 to 10 mg twice daily for moderate-to-severe alopecia areata. Patients received tofacitinib for 6 to 18 months and were then followed off drug for 6 months to check for delayed response and recurrence. The study used high-throughput TCRbeta sequencing to examine T cell clonal expansion in alopecia areata, in both the C3H/HeJ mouse model and human patients. In humans, TCRbeta sequencing was performed on scalp tissue and on sorted CD4+ and CD8+ peripheral blood T cells from healthy controls and from patients with patchy or totalis/universalis alopecia areata. Biopsies were taken from tofacitinib-treated patients at baseline and again at 4 and 24 weeks into treatment, and several of those patients also had a later scalp biopsy. Scalp clonality was compared across normal scalp (n=4), patchy alopecia areata scalp (n=8), and alopecia totalis/universalis scalp (n=8). The RNA source kit depended on sample type: the PAXgene miRNA kit for fixed scalp, the miRNeasy kit for PBMCs, and the RNeasy kit for mouse skin. immunoSEQ multiplex PCR using 35 Vbeta forward primers and 13 Jbeta reverse primers was used to amplify TCRbeta CDR3 regions.

The protocol used for the library was the immunoSEQ multiplex PCR assay. RNA was extracted from all samples and reverse transcribed into cDNA as template for TCR sequencing. SuperScript III was used for first-strand cDNA synthesis, primed with a 2:1 mix of oligo-dT and random hexamers. A synthetic immune receptor repertoire was used to measure amplification bias, and any remaining bias was corrected computationally. Per the authors' processing: Raw reads were preprocessed to remove errors, and CDR3 was defined by IMGT conventions from the conserved cysteine to phenylalanine. Clonality was computed by normalizing Shannon entropy by log2 of the number of productive unique TCRs and subtracting the result from 1. Whether scalp clones were CD4 or CD8 was inferred by matching scalp TCRbeta sequences against CD4 and CD8 repertoires sorted from blood. As stored in TCRdb, this immuneACCESS dataset retains in-frame rearrangements with V and J assigned. A fraction of the clones does not appear; measured against another copy, unresolved V genes explain less than half of the discrepancy, and the remainder lacks a known reason. Clone size and the V and J calls come from that table; the DNA yielded D and trimming. Present in this sample are over 150,000 clones, roughly 65% of which were seen just once. The top ten clonotypes cover 1.5% to 2% of the sample.

The junction carries 7 bases between V and J, which are trimmed by 0 bases and 2 bases respectively. Via the germline V gene (reference sequence), CDR1 is LNHNV and CDR2 YYDKDF. Including cysteine and phenylalanine, the CDR3 has 14 amino acids. This entry keeps only the CDR3 DNA: 42 bases, framed from base 1. About this clone: It has no known antigen specificity. No qualities accompany the bases; no much larger clone lies one base away.

In light of the paper, this sample's time point label describes: baseline before oral tofacitinib. Lesional scalp punch biopsies and peripheral blood were obtained from alopecia areata patients. PBMCs were separated by density centrifugation and stained for CD3, CD4 and CD8, after which CD4+ and CD8+ T cells were sorted on a FACSAria. Overall study outcomes, separate from this receptor: Unlike mouse skin, where gammadelta T cells dominate, normal human skin contains resident alphabeta T cells that get sequenced too, which complicates analysis of the scalp TCR repertoire. Shared TCR sequences between patients were less evident than in mice, which may be partly attributable to HLA diversity in the patient population. Compared with normal scalp, lesional scalp, particularly in alopecia totalis/universalis, had higher clonality and more expanded CD8+ clones, which suggests antigenic drive.

The source is a human donor with alopecia areata. Recombination linked TRBV15 to TRBJ1-2, with the D gene too uncertain to name. The sequencing used CD4+ T cells sorted from blood, collected at week 0. The encoded CDR3 is CATSRETENYGYTF. The sequenced DNA is TGTGCCACCAGCAGAGAGACGGAAAACTATGGCTACACCTTC.